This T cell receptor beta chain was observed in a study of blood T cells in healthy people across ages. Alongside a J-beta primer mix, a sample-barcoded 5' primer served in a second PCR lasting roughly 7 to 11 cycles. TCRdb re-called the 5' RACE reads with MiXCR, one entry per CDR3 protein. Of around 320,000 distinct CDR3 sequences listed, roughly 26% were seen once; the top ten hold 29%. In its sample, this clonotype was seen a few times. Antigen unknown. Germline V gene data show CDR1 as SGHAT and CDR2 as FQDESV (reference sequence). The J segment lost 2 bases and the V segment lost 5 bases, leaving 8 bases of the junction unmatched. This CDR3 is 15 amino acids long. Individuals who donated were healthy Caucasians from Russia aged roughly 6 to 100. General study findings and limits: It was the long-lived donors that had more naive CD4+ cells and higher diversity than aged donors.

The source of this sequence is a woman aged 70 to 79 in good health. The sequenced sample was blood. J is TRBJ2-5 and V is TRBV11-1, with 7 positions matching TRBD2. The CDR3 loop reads CASSRQASGQETQYF. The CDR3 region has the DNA TGTGCCAGCAGCCGCCAGGCTAGCGGACAAGAGACCCAGTACTTC.